This is a list of T cell receptor beta chains from one sample in a study of T cells in Graves' hyperthyroidism and ophthalmopathy. TCRdb recomputed calls from the multiplex PCR reads with MiXCR, one row per CDR3 protein. The table has 500,000 to 650,000 distinct CDR3 sequences, roughly 14% seen once; the top ten hold roughly an eighth. Specimen: blood. These receptors all stem from a woman aged 45-60 years with Graves' ophthalmopathy. Both conserved end residues are part of each CDR3. D genes are given only for firm matches. Clone size, where shown, is once, few, many, or a class for clones that have expanded.

V,size,D,J,DNA,CDR3
TRBV28,many,NA,TRBJ1-1,TGTGCCAGCAGTCCCCGAGTGGAGTACAACACTGAAGCTTTCTTT,CASSPRVEYNTEAFF
TRBV14,NA,TRBD2,TRBJ2-7,TGTGCCAGCAGCCGTACTAGCGGGGGATACAATGAGCAGTACTTC,CASSRTSGGYNEQYF
TRBV20-1,few,NA,TRBJ2-7,TGCAGTGCTAGAGCCCAGGGTTACGAGCAGTACTTC,CSARAQGYEQYF
TRBV6-2/TRBV6-3,many,NA,TRBJ2-1,TGTGCCACGGGAGGAGGGGGCTCCTACAATGAGCAGTTCTTC,CATGGGGSYNEQFF
TRBV15,NA,NA,TRBJ2-1,TGTGCCACCAGCAGAGATTCTTTCAGACACAATGAGCAGTTCTTC,CATSRDSFRHNEQFF
TRBV18,few,TRBD1,TRBJ1-6,TGTGCCAGCTCACCAGGGACAGGAGATAATTCACCCCTCCACTTT,CASSPGTGDNSPLHF
TRBV29-1,few,TRBD2,TRBJ2-1,TGCAGCACTCTGGGGCACGGGACTAGCGGGAGCTCCTACAATGAGCAGTTCTTC,CSTLGHGTSGSSYNEQFF
TRBV12-3/TRBV12-4,NA,NA,TRBJ1-2,TGTGCCAGCAGTGGGGGTATTCTAGGGGGTGGCTACACCTTC,CASSGGILGGGYTF
TRBV4-1,NA,NA,TRBJ2-1,TGCGCCAGCAGCCAAGGGGCTAATTACAATGAGCAGTTCTTC,CASSQGANYNEQFF
TRBV7-9,many,NA,TRBJ2-7,TGTGCCAGCAGCCCCATGCGCTACGAGCAGTACTTC,CASSPMRYEQYF
TRBV5-1,many,NA,TRBJ2-7,TGCGCCAGCAGCTTGGATGGGACGGCGCATTACTACGAGCAGTACTTC,CASSLDGTAHYYEQYF
TRBV5-1,NA,TRBD1,TRBJ2-5,TGCGCCAGCAGCTTGCGTCCGACAGGGGATCGGGAGACCCAGTACTTC,CASSLRPTGDRETQYF
TRBV5-8,many,TRBD1,TRBJ1-1,TGTGCCAGCAGCTGGGACAGGGCTAGTGAAGCTTTCTTT,CASSWDRASEAFF
TRBV25-1,few,NA,TRBJ1-2,TGTGCCAGCAGTGGTTTAACCAGGGACGGCCTAGGCTACACCTTC,CASSGLTRDGLGYTF
TRBV30,many,TRBD2,TRBJ2-1,TGTGCCTGGCTCTCCGGGACTAGCGGGAGAGGTGAGCAGTTCTTC,CAWLSGTSGRGEQFF
TRBV20-1,many,TRBD2,TRBJ2-7,TGCAGTGCCCAGAGTAGCGGGAGGGCCATCTACGAGCAGTACTTC,CSAQSSGRAIYEQYF
TRBV7-3,NA,TRBD1,TRBJ2-6,TGTGCCAGCAGCATTGGGACAGCCTCTGGGGCCAACGTCCTGACTTTC,CASSIGTASGANVLTF
TRBV29-1,many,NA,TRBJ1-1,TGCAGCGTTCGCGGGCCCATTGAAGCTTTCTTT,CSVRGPIEAFF
TRBV14,many,NA,TRBJ2-5,TGTGCCAGCAGCCAGTCGTCGGTTGGGGAGACCCAGTACTTC,CASSQSSVGETQYF
TRBV28,many,NA,TRBJ2-5,TGTGCCAGCAGTTTAGGTTCACGGGGGGCGGAGACCCAGTACTTC,CASSLGSRGAETQYF
TRBV18,many,NA,TRBJ1-5,TGTGCCAGCTCGTCGGGTGGACAGCCCCAGCATTTT,CASSSGGQPQHF
TRBV12-3/TRBV12-4,NA,NA,TRBJ1-3,TGTGCCAGCAGTTTAGGGGACGGGCGGACTGGAAACACCATATATTTT,CASSLGDGRTGNTIYF
TRBV18,many,NA,TRBJ1-5,TGTGCCAGCTCAACCGGGACACCTAGCAATCAGCCCCAGCATTTT,CASSTGTPSNQPQHF
TRBV15,few,NA,TRBJ1-5,TGTGCCACCAGCAGAGAAGTGCGACAGTTATATAGCAATCAGCCCCAGCATTTT,CATSREVRQLYSNQPQHF
TRBV24-1,NA,NA,TRBJ2-7,TGTGCCACCAGTGATTTAGACGAGCAGTACTTC,CATSDLDEQYF
TRBV27,many,NA,TRBJ2-5,TGTGCCAGCAGCCAACTAGCTTACAGCGGAAGGGAGACCCAGTACTTC,CASSQLAYSGRETQYF
TRBV7-9,few,TRBD1,TRBJ1-2,TGTGCCAGCAGCTCGCCGGGACAGCCTAACTATGGCTACACCTTC,CASSSPGQPNYGYTF
TRBV9,NA,TRBD1,TRBJ1-5,TGTGCCAGCAGCGTAGCAGGGGGCCCGAATCAGCCCCAGCATTTT,CASSVAGGPNQPQHF
TRBV6-2/TRBV6-3,many,NA,TRBJ2-2,TGTGCCAGCACCATACGCAGTACCGGGGAGCTGTTTTTT,CASTIRSTGELFF
TRBV11-2,many,NA,TRBJ1-1,TGTGCCAGCAGCTTAGTTCAGCTCACTGAAGCTTTCTTT,CASSLVQLTEAFF
TRBV20-1,many,NA,TRBJ2-7,TGCAGTGCTAGTTCTGCGGGACCGCAGTACTTC,CSASSAGPQYF
TRBV6-2/TRBV6-3,few,TRBD1,TRBJ2-2,TGTGCCAGCACCCGAACAGGGGACACCGGGGAGCTGTTTTTT,CASTRTGDTGELFF
TRBV4-1,many,TRBD2,TRBJ2-7,TGCGCCAGCAGCCAAGAGAGCACTAGCGGAGTTTACGAGCAGTACTTC,CASSQESTSGVYEQYF
TRBV12-3/TRBV12-4,many,NA,TRBJ2-5,TGTGCCAGCAGCCTATGGGGGGAAGAGACCCAGTACTTC,CASSLWGEETQYF
TRBV9,many,NA,TRBJ2-7,TGTGCCAGCAGCGGATTCGATACAGGGTTTGAAACTCCAAAGTACGAGCAGTACTTC,CASSGFDTGFETPKYEQYF
TRBV6-1,many,TRBD1,TRBJ1-1,TGTGCCAGCAGTTTTCGGACAGGGACGGGCACTGAAGCTTTCTTT,CASSFRTGTGTEAFF
TRBV30,many,NA,TRBJ1-1,TGTGCCTGGACCGCAATAGGACAGCGTGAAGCTTTCTTT,CAWTAIGQREAFF
TRBV6-1,few,NA,TRBJ1-3,TGTGCCAGCAGCTCGGGGGCATCTGGAAACACCATATATTTT,CASSSGASGNTIYF
TRBV6-2/TRBV6-3,NA,TRBD1,TRBJ2-1,TGTGCCAGCAGAGACAGGGAGCCGTTCTTC,CASRDREPFF
TRBV10-3,few,NA,TRBJ1-2,TGTGCCATCAGTGAGGCTCCGACAGGCCCGGGCTACACCTTC,CAISEAPTGPGYTF
TRBV28,few,NA,TRBJ1-3,TGTGCCAGCAGCTCAGACGTAATCTCTGGAAACACCATATATTTT,CASSSDVISGNTIYF
TRBV11-2,many,NA,TRBJ2-7,TGTGCCAGCAGATGGGGTTCAGGCGAGCAGTACTTC,CASRWGSGEQYF
TRBV2,many,NA,TRBJ1-3,TGTGCCAGCAGGTCGGACAGTGGAAACACCATATATTTT,CASRSDSGNTIYF
TRBV6-1,NA,TRBD1,TRBJ1-5,TGTGCCAGCAGTGACAGGGGGCCAAGTCAGCCCCAGCATTTT,CASSDRGPSQPQHF
TRBV18,NA,NA,TRBJ1-1,TGTGCCAGCTCACCTAGATCCGGGAACACTGAAGCTTTCTTT,CASSPRSGNTEAFF
TRBV11-2,NA,TRBD1,TRBJ2-6,TGTGCCAGCAGCTTGAGAAGGGGGCCTCCTGGGGCCAACGTCCTGACTTTC,CASSLRRGPPGANVLTF
TRBV11-3,NA,TRBD1,TRBJ1-5,TGTGCCAGCAGCAAAGGACAGGGGGCGGGGCAGCCCCAGCATTTT,CASSKGQGAGQPQHF
TRBV7-2,many,TRBD2,TRBJ2-2,TGTGCCAGCAGCTTGAATGGGGGGGGCACCGGGGAGCTGTTTTTT,CASSLNGGGTGELFF